The rows below give T cell receptor beta chains drawn from one sample of a study of blood T cell repertoires in COVID-19. The protocol was immunoSEQ multiplex PCR, while the TCRdb copy is restricted to in-frame clones and leaves out a portion. The table lists around 470,000 clones, nearly 90% of them singletons. Sequencing was done on a sample of peripheral blood. These receptors all stem from a young man with COVID-19, enrolled during active disease. Both conserved end residues are part of each CDR3. Fields, in order: J gene, V gene, D gene, CDR3 length, CDR3 protein, CDR3 DNA. The D gene is left open where the match is weak.

TRBJ2-1 TRBV21-1 NA 15 CASSPTVSSYNEQFF TGTGCCAGCAGCCCGACAGTTAGCTCCTACAATGAGCAGTTCTTC
TRBJ2-3 TRBV19 TRBD1 15 CASSIHQDRSGTQYF TGTGCCAGTAGTATCCATCAGGACAGGTCCGGTACGCAGTATTTT
TRBJ2-5 TRBV5-5 TRBD2 17 CASSSRTSGRWQETQYF TGTGCCAGCAGCTCCCGGACTAGCGGGAGGTGGCAAGAGACCCAGTACTTC
TRBJ2-7 TRBV6-5 TRBD1 16 CASSYTMTGGAYEQYF TGTGCCAGCAGTTACACAATGACAGGGGGGGCCTACGAGCAGTACTTC
TRBJ2-3 TRBV6-5 NA 15 CASSYSTARADTQYF TGTGCCAGCAGTTACTCGACAGCCCGGGCAGATACGCAGTATTTT
TRBJ2-2 TRBV9 TRBD1 15 CASSVDRGYTGELFF TGTGCCAGCAGCGTCGACAGGGGGTACACCGGGGAGCTGTTTTTT
TRBJ2-3 TRBV19 TRBD2 16 CASGSWGLAGTDTQYF TGTGCCAGTGGTTCCTGGGGGCTAGCGGGGACAGATACGCAGTATTTT
TRBJ2-7 TRBV10-3 NA 14 CAISLTGPKYEQYF TGTGCCATCAGCCTGACAGGACCGAAATACGAGCAGTACTTC
TRBJ1-1 TRBV7-8 NA 15 CASSLALRGAAEAFF TGTGCCAGCAGCTTAGCTTTGCGGGGGGCCGCTGAAGCTTTCTTT
TRBJ2-7 TRBV7-9 NA 15 CASSFGPDSTYEQYF TGTGCCAGCAGCTTCGGTCCCGACAGCACCTACGAGCAGTACTTC